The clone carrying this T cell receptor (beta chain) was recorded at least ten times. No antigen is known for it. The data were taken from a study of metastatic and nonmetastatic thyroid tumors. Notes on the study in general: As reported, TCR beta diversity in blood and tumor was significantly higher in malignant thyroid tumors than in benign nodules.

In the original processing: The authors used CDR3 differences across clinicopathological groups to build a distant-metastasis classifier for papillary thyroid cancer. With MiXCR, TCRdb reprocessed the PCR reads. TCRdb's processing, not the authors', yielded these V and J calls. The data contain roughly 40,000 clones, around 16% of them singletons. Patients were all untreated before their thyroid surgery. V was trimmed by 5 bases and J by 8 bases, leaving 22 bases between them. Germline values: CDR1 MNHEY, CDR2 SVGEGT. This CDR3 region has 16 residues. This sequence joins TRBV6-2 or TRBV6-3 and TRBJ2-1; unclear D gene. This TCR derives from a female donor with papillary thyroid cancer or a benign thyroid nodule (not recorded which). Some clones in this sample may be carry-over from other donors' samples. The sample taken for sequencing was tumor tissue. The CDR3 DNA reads TGTGCCAGCAGTGACGCGGAGTCCTTCCTTTGGGATGAGCAGTTCTTC. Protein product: CASSDAESFLWDEQFF.